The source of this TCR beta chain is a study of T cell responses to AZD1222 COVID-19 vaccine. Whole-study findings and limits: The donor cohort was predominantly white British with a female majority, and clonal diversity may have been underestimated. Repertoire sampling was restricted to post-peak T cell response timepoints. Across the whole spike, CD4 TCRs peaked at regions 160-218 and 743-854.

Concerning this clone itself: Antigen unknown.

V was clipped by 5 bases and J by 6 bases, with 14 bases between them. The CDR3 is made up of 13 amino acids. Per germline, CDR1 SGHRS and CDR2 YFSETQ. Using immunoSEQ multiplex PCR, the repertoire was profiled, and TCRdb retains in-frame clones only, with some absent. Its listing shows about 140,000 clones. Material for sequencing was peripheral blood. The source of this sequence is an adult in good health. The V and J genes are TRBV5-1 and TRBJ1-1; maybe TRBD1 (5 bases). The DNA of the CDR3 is TGCGCCAGCAGGAGCGCAGGGCGGGCTGAAGCTTTCTTT. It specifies CASRSAGRAEAFF.